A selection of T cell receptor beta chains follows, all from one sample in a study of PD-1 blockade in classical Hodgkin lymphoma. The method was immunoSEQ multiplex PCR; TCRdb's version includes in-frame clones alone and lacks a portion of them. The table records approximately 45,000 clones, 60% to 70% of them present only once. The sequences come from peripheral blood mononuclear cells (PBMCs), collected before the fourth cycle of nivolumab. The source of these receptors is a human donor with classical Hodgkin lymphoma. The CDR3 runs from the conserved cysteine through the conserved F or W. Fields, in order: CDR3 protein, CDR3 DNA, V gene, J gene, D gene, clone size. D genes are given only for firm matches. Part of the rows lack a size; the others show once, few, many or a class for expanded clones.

CASSPAGTGTQYF	TGTGCCAGCAGCCCCGCTGGCACTGGGACCCAGTACTTC	TRBV9	TRBJ2-5	NA	few
CASIPGTNQETQYF	TGTGCCAGCATCCCCGGGACAAACCAAGAGACCCAGTACTTC	TRBV6-6	TRBJ2-5	NA	NA
CASSVDQGGIYEQYF	TGTGCCAGCAGCGTAGATCAGGGGGGCATCTACGAGCAGTACTTC	TRBV9	TRBJ2-7	NA	NA
CASSYGEGTVSPLHF	TGTGCCAGCAGCTATGGGGAGGGGACGGTTTCACCCCTCCACTTT	TRBV6-5	TRBJ1-6	NA	few
CASSQWTSGYNEQFF	TGCGCCAGCAGCCAGTGGACTAGCGGTTACAATGAGCAGTTCTTC	TRBV4-1	TRBJ2-1	TRBD2	NA
CASSRWASGGEDF	TGTGCCAGCTCCCGGTGGGCTAGCGGGGGGGAGGATTTT	TRBV6-1	TRBJ2-3	TRBD2	NA
CASSLPETGDTQYF	TGTGCCAGCAGCTTACCGGAGACAGGGGATACGCAGTATTTT	TRBV13	TRBJ2-3	TRBD1	NA
CASSSWGDNSGEHRYTF	TGTGCCAGCAGTTCTTGGGGGGACAACTCAGGCGAGCATCGCTACACCTTC	TRBV28	TRBJ1-2	NA	few
CASSATGVLAGNTIYF	TGTGCCAGCAGCGCGACAGGGGTATTGGCTGGAAACACCATATATTTT	TRBV7-2	TRBJ1-3	TRBD1	NA
CSSWTSGEQYF	TGCAGTTCCTGGACTAGCGGGGAGCAGTACTTC	TRBV20-1	TRBJ2-7	TRBD2	NA
CASSIGSSGNTIYF	TGTGCCAGTAGTATAGGGAGCTCTGGAAACACCATATATTTT	TRBV19	TRBJ1-3	NA	NA
CASSQAGTGHYGYTF	TGTGCCAGCAGCCAGGCCGGGACAGGTCACTATGGCTACACCTTC	TRBV14	TRBJ1-2	TRBD1	NA
CASRVGLAGGNEQFF	TGTGCCAGCAGAGTGGGACTAGCGGGGGGCAATGAGCAGTTCTTC	TRBV7-2	TRBJ2-1	TRBD2	many
CASSEADTQYF	TGTGCCAGCAGTGAGGCAGATACGCAGTATTTT	TRBV6-4	TRBJ2-3	NA	NA
CASTDPTSSYEQYF	TGTGCCAGCACCGACCCGACTAGTAGCTACGAGCAGTACTTC	TRBV2	TRBJ2-7	NA	NA
CASSYSMGTSGGLLGYNEQFF	TGTGCCAGCAGTTACTCGATGGGGACTAGCGGGGGCCTCCTAGGATACAATGAGCAGTTCTTC	TRBV6-8	TRBJ2-1	TRBD2	NA
CASSLEQTTEAFF	TGCGCCAGCAGCTTGGAACAGACCACTGAAGCTTTCTTT	TRBV5-1	TRBJ1-1	NA	few
CASLGFGNTIYF	TGTGCCAGCTTAGGATTTGGAAACACCATATATTTT	TRBV6-1	TRBJ1-3	NA	medium-sized
CASSPHWTSSSYNEQFF	TGTGCCAGCAGTCCACATTGGACTTCGTCCTCCTACAATGAGCAGTTCTTC	TRBV28	TRBJ2-1	NA	NA
CASCPEGTLNSPLHF	TGTGCCAGTTGTCCCGAGGGTACTCTTAATTCACCCCTCCACTTT	TRBV6-5	TRBJ1-6	NA	NA
CASSLSAGELFF	TGTGCCAGCAGCTTATCGGCCGGGGAGCTGTTTTTT	TRBV7-2	TRBJ2-2	NA	NA
CASSVGQDPSYEQYF	TGTGCCAGCAGCGTTGGACAGGACCCCTCCTACGAGCAGTACTTC	TRBV9	TRBJ2-7	TRBD1	NA
CASSAGTSGITDTQYF	TGTGCCAGCAGCGCGGGGACTAGCGGAATCACAGATACGCAGTATTTT	TRBV5-4	TRBJ2-3	TRBD2	once
CASSDNAPRGTEAFF	TGTGCCAGCAGTGATAACGCTCCCCGGGGGACTGAAGCTTTCTTT	TRBV2	TRBJ1-1	NA	NA
CASSYTGARTDTQYF	TGCGCCAGCAGCTATACAGGGGCCCGCACAGATACGCAGTATTTT	TRBV5-1	TRBJ2-3	TRBD1	NA
CASSPVYRVSTDTQYF	TGTGCCAGCTCGCCGGTCTACAGGGTGAGCACAGATACGCAGTATTTT	TRBV18	TRBJ2-3	NA	NA
CASMFQGMNTEAFF	TGTGCCAGCATGTTTCAGGGGATGAACACTGAAGCTTTCTTT	TRBV25-1	TRBJ1-1	NA	NA
CASSFRWQGEANEKLFF	TGTGCCAGCAGCTTTAGATGGCAGGGAGAGGCGAATGAAAAACTGTTTTTT	TRBV7-9	TRBJ1-4	NA	NA
CAVSWRETQYF	TGCGCAGTCTCCTGGAGGGAGACCCAGTACTTC	TRBV20-1	TRBJ2-5	NA	few
CASSSGQVHSYEQYF	TGTGCCAGCAGTTCGGGACAGGTTCACTCCTACGAGCAGTACTTC	TRBV27	TRBJ2-7	TRBD1	few
CSVTKGVSGSRETQYF	TGCAGCGTCACGAAAGGGGTTAGCGGGAGTCGGGAGACCCAGTACTTC	TRBV29-1	TRBJ2-5	TRBD2	NA
CASRRRDNTEAFF	TGTGCCAGCAGGCGACGGGATAACACTGAAGCTTTCTTT	TRBV6-5	TRBJ1-1	NA	NA
CASQPGQGYGYTF	TGTGCCAGTCAACCCGGACAGGGTTATGGCTACACCTTC	TRBV27	TRBJ1-2	TRBD1	NA
CASSSSQGQPQHF	TGTGCCAGTAGTTCGTCACAGGGTCAGCCCCAGCATTTT	TRBV19	TRBJ1-5	NA	few
CAWSVETSVYNEQFF	TGTGCCTGGAGTGTCGAGACTAGCGTTTACAATGAGCAGTTCTTC	TRBV30	TRBJ2-1	TRBD2	NA
CASSFSRTGGKETQYF	TGTGCCAGCAGCTTCTCGAGGACAGGGGGCAAAGAGACCCAGTACTTC	TRBV7-9	TRBJ2-5	TRBD1	once
CASSFQYYNSPLHF	TGTGCCAGCAGTTTCCAGTACTATAATTCACCCCTCCACTTT	TRBV27	TRBJ1-6	NA	NA
CASSGDGLLTDTQYF	TGTGCCAGCAGCGGAGACGGACTACTCACAGATACGCAGTATTTT	TRBV7-2	TRBJ2-3	NA	NA
CASSSQETQYF	TGCGCCAGCAGCTCTCAAGAGACCCAGTACTTC	TRBV5-1	TRBJ2-5	NA	few
CSAGGTDTQYF	TGCAGCGCTGGTGGGACAGATACGCAGTATTTT	TRBV29-1	TRBJ2-3	NA	NA
CASSHQLIPGREQYF	TGCGCCAGCAGTCACCAGCTAATACCAGGGAGGGAGCAGTACTTC	TRBV23-1	TRBJ2-7	NA	NA
CAWSGDRHYEQYF	TGTGCCTGGAGCGGGGACCGACACTACGAGCAGTACTTC	TRBV30	TRBJ2-7	NA	NA
CASSPGGTNNQPQHF	TGTGCCAGCAGTCCAGGGGGGACGAACAATCAGCCCCAGCATTTT	TRBV28	TRBJ1-5	TRBD1	NA